These 7 T cell receptor beta chains share one sample of origin, sequenced in a study of control samples from healthy donors and cancer patients. Profiled with immunoSEQ multiplex PCR; TCRdb holds only in-frame clones, not every one. Counted here are 60,000 to 95,000 clones, under 90% occurring once; the ten biggest clones make up about 9.5%. Material: PBMCs. These receptors were obtained from a woman aged 50 to 65 with colorectal cancer.

In DNA, the CDR3 is TGTGCCAGCTCCCCCGGACAGGCGACGGGGGAGCAGTACGTC. Translation: CASSPGQATGEQYV. V and J are TRBV28 and TRBJ2-7; 7 bases agree with TRBD1. The ends lost 8 bases at V and 7 bases at J; junction bases unmatched: 14. The germline gives CDR1 MDHEN, CDR2 SYDVKM. The CDR3 loop spans 14 amino acids.

This sequence joins TRBV12-3 or TRBV12-4 and TRBJ2-3; D remains ambiguous. Trimming removed 5 bases from V and 4 bases from J, with 7 bases in between. The CDR3 sequence is 12 residues long. CDR3 coding DNA: TGTGCCAGCAGTACACCCCCAGATACGCAGTATTTT. It yields the protein CASSTPPDTQYF.

V usage is TRBV3-1 (or the pseudogene TRBV3-2) and J usage is TRBJ2-5, with D possibly TRBD1 on 5 matching bases. CDR1 and CDR2 (germline): LGHDT, YNNKEL (reference sequence). This CDR3 contains 13 residues. V gave up 3 bases and J gave up 5 bases, with 10 bases separating them. The CDR3 loop reads CASSHRVWETQYF. CDR3 nucleotide sequence: TGTGCCAGCAGCCACAGGGTCTGGGAGACCCAGTACTTC.

The chain joins TRBV6-4 to TRBJ2-1; 7 nucleotides line up with TRBD1. This CDR3 is built from 16 residues. Germline-derived CDR1 and CDR2 are MRHNA and SNTAGT. With V trimmed by 2 bases and J by 7 bases, 11 bases remained unmatched. The DNA of the CDR3 is TGTGCCAGCAGTGACACATTTCAGGGGGACCCTAATGAGCAGTTCTTC. Protein sequence: CASSDTFQGDPNEQFF.

This clone was detected once. This chain uses TRBV6-5 with TRBJ1-1; the match to TRBD1 covers 8 bases. J lost 0 bases, V lost 5 bases, and 5 bases had no gene match. The CDR3 sequence is 15 residues long. Germline assignment: CDR1 MNHEY and CDR2 SVGAGI. This CDR3 is CASSPRQGMNTEAFF. The DNA of the CDR3 is TGTGCCAGCAGTCCCAGACAGGGGATGAACACTGAAGCTTTCTTT.

The CDR3 loop reads CASSHRDSSYTF. The CDR3 nucleotides are TGCGCCAGCAGCCACAGGGACTCCAGCTACACCTTC. The chain carries TRBV4-1 and TRBJ1-2; a possible D gene is TRBD1 (5 bases). The CDR3 is 12 amino acids. Germline V gene sequence: CDR1 MGHRA, CDR2 YSYEKL. V lost 3 bases, J lost 9 bases, and 11 bases lay in between.

The rearrangement uses TRBV10-2 and TRBJ1-1; 7 bases line up with TRBD1. Germline-derived CDR1 and CDR2 are WSHSY and SAAADI. CDR3 length: 14 amino acids. Trimming at V came to 6 bases and at J to 1 base, leaving 5 bases not matched to a gene. CDR3 bases: TGCGCCAGCAGCGGCAACAGGGGGAACACTGAAGCTTTCTTT. It yields the protein CASSGNRGNTEAFF.